This TCR beta chain was recovered during a study of cytomegalovirus exposure and HLA in healthy donors. Produced via immunoSEQ multiplex PCR; TCRdb's table is partial and in-frame only. The sample carries around 120,000 clones, about 87% recorded once. The CDR3 has 12 amino acids. The V and J ends lost 7 bases and 10 bases, in that order; junction bases with no gene match: 7. The germline gives CDR1 SQVTM, CDR2 ANQGSEA. The chain employs TRBV29-1 and TRBJ2-7; 13 nucleotides agree with TRBD2. The TCR originated in a woman between 18 and 30 years old in good health and CMV-seronegative. The sequenced material came from PBMCs. CDR3 nucleotide sequence: TGCAGCGCCGAGACTAGCGGGGGGCCTCAGTACTTC. Its protein product is CSAETSGGPQYF.